This T cell receptor beta chain was identified in a study of shared clonotypes between healthy human individuals. Study-level results: Generation probabilities were higher for clonotypes shared across all four sorted-subset donors than for unshared ones. The study found roughly 5% of naive CD4 clonotypes shared across a few donors.

Deletions cut 5 bases from V and 5 bases from J, with 18 bases between. The germline V gene has CDR1 LNHDA and CDR2 SQIVND (reference sequence). This CDR3 has 15 amino acids. Worth noting for this clone: What it binds is not known.

Methods used by the authors: ImmunoSEQ output lacked quality scores and full-length reads, limiting matched filtering. Assay used: immunoSEQ multiplex PCR; TCRdb lists only in-frame clones, some missing. V and J calls and clone size are as listed in that table; D and trimming were resolved from the DNA. Here the sample spans about 2.4 million clones, approximately 92% being singletons. The rearrangement links TRBV19 to TRBJ2-5, with a weak D call TRBD1 (5 bases). The receptor was derived from a man between 18 and 35 years old in good health. The sequenced sample was naive CD4+ T cells sorted from blood. Subset given: CD45RA+ positively selected. CDR3: CASSGSDKGAETQYF. The CDR3 bases are TGTGCCAGTAGTGGGTCGGACAAAGGAGCGGAGACCCAGTACTTC.